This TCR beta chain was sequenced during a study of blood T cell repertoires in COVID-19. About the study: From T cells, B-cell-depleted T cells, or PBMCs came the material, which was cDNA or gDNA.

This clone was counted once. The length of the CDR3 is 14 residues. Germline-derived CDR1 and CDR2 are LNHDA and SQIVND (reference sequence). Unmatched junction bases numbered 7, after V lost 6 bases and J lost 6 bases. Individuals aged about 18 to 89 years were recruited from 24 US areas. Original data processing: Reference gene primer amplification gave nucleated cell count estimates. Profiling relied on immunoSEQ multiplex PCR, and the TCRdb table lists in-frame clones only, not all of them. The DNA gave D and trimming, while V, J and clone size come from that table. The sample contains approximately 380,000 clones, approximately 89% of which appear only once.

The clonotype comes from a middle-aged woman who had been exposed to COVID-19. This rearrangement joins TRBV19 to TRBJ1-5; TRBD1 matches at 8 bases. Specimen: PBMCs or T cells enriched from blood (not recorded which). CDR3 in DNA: TGTGCCAGTAGATCAGGCACAGGGGGTCAGCCCCAGCATTTT. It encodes CASRSGTGGQPQHF.